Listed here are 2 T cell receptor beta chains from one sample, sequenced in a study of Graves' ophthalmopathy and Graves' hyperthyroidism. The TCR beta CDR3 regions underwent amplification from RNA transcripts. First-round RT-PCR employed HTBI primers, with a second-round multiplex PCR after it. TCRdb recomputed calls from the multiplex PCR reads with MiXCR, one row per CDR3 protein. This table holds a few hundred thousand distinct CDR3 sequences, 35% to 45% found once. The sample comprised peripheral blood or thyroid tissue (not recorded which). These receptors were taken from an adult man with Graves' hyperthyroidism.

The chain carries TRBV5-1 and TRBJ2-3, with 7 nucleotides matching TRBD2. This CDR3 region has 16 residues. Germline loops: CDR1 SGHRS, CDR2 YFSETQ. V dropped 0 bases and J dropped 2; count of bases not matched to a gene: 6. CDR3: CASSLASSGNTDTQYF. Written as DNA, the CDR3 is TGCGCCAGCAGCTTGGCCTCTAGCGGAAACACAGATACGCAGTATTTT.

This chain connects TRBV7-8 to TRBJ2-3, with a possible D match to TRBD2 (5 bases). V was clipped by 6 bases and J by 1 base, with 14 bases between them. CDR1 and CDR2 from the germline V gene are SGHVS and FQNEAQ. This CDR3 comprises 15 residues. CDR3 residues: CASRLDFLGTDTQYF. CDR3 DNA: TGTGCCAGCAGACTGGACTTTTTGGGCACAGATACGCAGTATTTT.